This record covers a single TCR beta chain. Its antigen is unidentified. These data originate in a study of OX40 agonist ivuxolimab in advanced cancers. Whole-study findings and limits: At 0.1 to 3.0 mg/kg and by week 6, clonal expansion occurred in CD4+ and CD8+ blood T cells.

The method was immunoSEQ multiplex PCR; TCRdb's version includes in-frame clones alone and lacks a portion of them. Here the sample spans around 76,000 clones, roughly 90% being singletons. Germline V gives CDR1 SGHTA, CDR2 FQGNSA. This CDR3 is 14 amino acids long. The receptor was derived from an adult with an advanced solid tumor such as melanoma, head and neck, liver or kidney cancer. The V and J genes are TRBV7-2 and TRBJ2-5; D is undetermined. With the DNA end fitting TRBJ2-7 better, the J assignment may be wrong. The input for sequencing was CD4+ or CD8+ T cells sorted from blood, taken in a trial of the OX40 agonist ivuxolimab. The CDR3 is CASSLDLWVYEQYF. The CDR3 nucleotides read TGTGCCAGCAGCTTAGACTTATGGGTCTACGAGCAGTACTTC.